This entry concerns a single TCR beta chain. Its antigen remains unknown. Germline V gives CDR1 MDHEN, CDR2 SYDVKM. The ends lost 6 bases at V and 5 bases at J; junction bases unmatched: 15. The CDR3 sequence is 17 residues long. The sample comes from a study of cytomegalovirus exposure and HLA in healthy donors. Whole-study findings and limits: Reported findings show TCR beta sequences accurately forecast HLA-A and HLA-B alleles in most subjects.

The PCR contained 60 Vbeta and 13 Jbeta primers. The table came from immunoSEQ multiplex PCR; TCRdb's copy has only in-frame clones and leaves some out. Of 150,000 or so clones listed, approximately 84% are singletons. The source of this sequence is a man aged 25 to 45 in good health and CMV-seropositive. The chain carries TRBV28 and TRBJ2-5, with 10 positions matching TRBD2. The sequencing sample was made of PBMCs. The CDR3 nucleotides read TGTGCCAGCAGCAAAACACTCCAAAGCGGGAGGGGGGAGACCCAGTACTTC. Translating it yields CASSKTLQSGRGETQYF.